This T cell receptor beta chain was found in a study of blood T cell repertoires in COVID-19. Across the study: Acute and convalescent COVID-19 samples came from the United States, Italy and Spain.

Original processing methods: Using reference gene primer amplification, nucleated cell counts were estimated. Using immunoSEQ multiplex PCR, the repertoire was profiled, and TCRdb retains in-frame clones only, with some absent. D and trimming were read from the DNA, whereas the V and J calls and clone size are those reported in that table. This sample has a few hundred thousand clones, with approximately 85% found just once. Germline V lookup: CDR1 SGHNT, CDR2 YENEEA. The junction had 4 bases not matched to a gene; V was cut back by 5 bases and J by 4 bases. The CDR3 is 16 amino acids. Specimen: peripheral blood. V and J are TRBV11-3 and TRBJ2-3; 15 bases line up with TRBD2. The clonotype comes from a woman in her seventies with acute or convalescent COVID-19. CDR3 loop: CASSRTSGGAADTQYF. The CDR3 DNA sequence: TGTGCCAGCAGCCGGACTAGCGGGGGGGCTGCAGATACGCAGTATTTT.